These T cell receptor beta chains were read from a single sample in a study of T cell responses to AZD1222 COVID-19 vaccine. The method was immunoSEQ multiplex PCR; TCRdb's version includes in-frame clones alone and lacks a portion of them. The data show 90,000 to 150,000 clones, roughly 90% seen once. The specimen was peripheral blood, collected 28 days after the second AZD1222 dose. All receptors come from an adult who received the AZD1222 COVID-19 vaccine. The CDR3 runs from the conserved cysteine through the conserved F or W. A D gene is named only where the DNA matches it firmly. Only part of the rows carry a size: once, few, many, or a class if the clone is expanded.

cdr3_aa cdr3_nt j_call clone_size d_call v_call
CIPGSQETQYF TGCATACCGGGGAGTCAAGAGACCCAGTACTTC TRBJ2-5 NA NA TRBV20-1
CASSLGTGSPDEQYF TGCGCCAGCAGCTTGGGCACGGGCTCCCCAGACGAGCAGTACTTC TRBJ2-7 NA NA TRBV5-1
CASSKQGATNEKLFF TGTGCCAGCAGCAAACAGGGCGCAACTAATGAAAAACTGTTTTTT TRBJ1-4 NA NA TRBV5-6
CAISESIGSRRSTDTQYF TGTGCCATCAGTGAGTCTATTGGGTCTCGAAGGTCCACAGATACGCAGTATTTT TRBJ2-3 once NA TRBV10-3
CASSSSPGQPYGYTF TGTGCCAGCAGCTCCTCTCCCGGGCAGCCCTATGGCTACACCTTC TRBJ1-2 NA NA TRBV7-9
CASSIGTGVGNEQFF TGTGCCAGTAGTATCGGGACAGGGGTCGGCAATGAGCAGTTCTTC TRBJ2-1 NA TRBD1 TRBV19
CASSLEKGLEAFF TGCGCCAGCAGCTTGGAGAAGGGATTAGAAGCTTTCTTT TRBJ1-1 NA NA TRBV5-1
CASSLRALYGYTF TGTGCCAGCAGCCTCCGGGCCCTCTATGGCTACACCTTC TRBJ1-2 NA NA TRBV6-2/TRBV6-3
CSVEDGLRAYNEQFF TGCAGCGTTGAAGACGGTTTGCGGGCCTACAATGAGCAGTTCTTC TRBJ2-1 NA NA TRBV29-1
CASGPGFATNEKLFF TGTGCTAGTGGCCCAGGCTTTGCAACTAATGAAAAACTGTTTTTT TRBJ1-4 NA NA TRBV12-5
CASSQDSGPNTEAFF TGCGCCAGCAGCCAGGACTCGGGACCGAACACTGAAGCTTTCTTT TRBJ1-1 NA NA TRBV4-3
CASSTYRVAGELFF TGTGCCAGCAGCACTTACAGGGTTGCCGGGGAGCTGTTTTTT TRBJ2-2 NA NA TRBV21-1
CASSQLDNGGYTF TGTGCCAGCAGCCAACTGGACAACGGGGGCTACACCTTC TRBJ1-2 NA NA TRBV3-1/TRBV3-2
CASSTGGDEQFF TGTGCCAGCAGCACAGGGGGCGATGAGCAGTTCTTC TRBJ2-1 NA TRBD1 TRBV6-5
CASSPGLSPDTQYF TGTGCCAGCAGCCCGGGACTGAGCCCAGATACGCAGTATTTT TRBJ2-3 NA NA TRBV11-3
CASTDGWEGSNEQFF TGTGCCAGCACCGACGGATGGGAGGGGAGCAATGAGCAGTTCTTC TRBJ2-1 few TRBD2 TRBV7-9
CSASGDRVGYTF TGCAGTGCTAGTGGGGACAGAGTTGGCTACACCTTC TRBJ1-2 NA TRBD1 TRBV20-1
CASTNPGQGSKGNYGYTF TGTGCCAGCACGAACCCGGGACAGGGGTCCAAGGGGAACTATGGCTACACCTTC TRBJ1-2 NA TRBD1 TRBV28
CASSEQGPTTNEKLFF TGTGCCAGCAGTGAACAGGGGCCAACAACTAATGAAAAACTGTTTTTT TRBJ1-4 NA NA TRBV2
CASSGQGLSYEQYF TGTGCCAGCAGTGGACAGGGGTTGTCCTACGAGCAGTACTTC TRBJ2-7 NA TRBD1 TRBV2